Reported below is one T cell receptor beta chain. No antigen is known for it. The donors gave bone marrow, and they were healthy. The record originates from a study of cytomegalovirus exposure and HLA in healthy donors. Study-wide results and limits: Later work associated over 15,000 TCR beta sequences with HLA alleles at 0.05 false discovery rate. TCR beta sequences reportedly predicted most subjects' HLA-A and HLA-B alleles accurately.

This CDR3 has 15 residues. Germline CDR1 is SGDLS and CDR2 is YYNGEE. V was cut by 0 bases and J by 5 bases, with 13 bases left in between. The PCR contained 60 Vbeta and 13 Jbeta primers. Libraries were prepared by immunoSEQ multiplex PCR; TCRdb keeps only in-frame clonotypes and omits some of them. The table has approximately 110,000 clones, around three quarters seen once; the top ten hold roughly 2.7%. The chain joins TRBV9 to TRBJ2-3, with TRBD2 as a possible D gene (5 bases). Input material: PBMCs. The clonotype was recovered from a man in his fifties in good health and CMV-seropositive. CDR3 amino acids: CASSVGRGGGDTQYF. As DNA, the CDR3 is TGTGCCAGCAGCGTAGGACGAGGAGGAGGAGATACGCAGTATTTT.